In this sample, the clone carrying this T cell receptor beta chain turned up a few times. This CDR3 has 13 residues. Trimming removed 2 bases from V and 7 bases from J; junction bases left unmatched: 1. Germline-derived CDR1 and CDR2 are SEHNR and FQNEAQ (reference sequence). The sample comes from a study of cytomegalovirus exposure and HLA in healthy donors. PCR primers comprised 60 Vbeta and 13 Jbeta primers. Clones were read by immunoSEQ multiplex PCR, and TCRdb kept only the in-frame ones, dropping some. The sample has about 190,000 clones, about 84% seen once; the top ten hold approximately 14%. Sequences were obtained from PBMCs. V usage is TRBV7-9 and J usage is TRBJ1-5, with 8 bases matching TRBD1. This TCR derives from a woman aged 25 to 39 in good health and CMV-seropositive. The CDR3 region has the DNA TGTGCCAGCAGCTTAACAGGGGGGCAGCCCCAGCATTTT. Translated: CASSLTGGQPQHF.